Presented here are 11 T cell receptor beta chains from one specimen sequenced in a study of vaccination and CD4 T cells after COVID-19. The antigens of these receptors remain unknown. The study sequenced cultured CD4+ T cell DNA using the Oncomine TCR Beta short-read assay. TCRdb fed the PCR reads into MiXCR, producing one record per CDR3 protein. The data show more than 9,500 distinct CDR3 sequences, with about half seen just once and 28% held by the top ten. As to treatment: roughly ten-day PBMC culture with coronavirus spike peptide pools or control peptides (ViraFEST assay). The source material was CD4+ T cells from blood, cultured in vitro. These receptor sequences come from a human donor who had recovered from COVID-19.

J is TRBJ2-1 and V is TRBV20-1; perhaps TRBD2 as D (6 bases). Germline CDR1 reads DFQATT; CDR2 reads SNEGSKA (reference sequence). The CDR3 runs 16 residues. The ends were cut back, 3 bases at V and 2 bases at J, with 17 bases in the middle. The CDR3 DNA reads TGCAGTGCTAGCCCCCTAGTCGGGAGAACCTACAATGAGCAGTTCTTC. Residues: CSASPLVGRTYNEQFF.

The gene calls are TRBV24-1 and TRBJ1-2; D not resolved. The length of the CDR3 is 13 residues. Trimming removed 3 bases from V and 8 bases from J, with 12 bases in between. In germline, CDR1 is KGHDR, CDR2 SFDVKD. The CDR3 nucleotides read TGTGCCACCAGTGATGGGGTTTCGGGAGGCTACACCTTC. Translation gives CATSDGVSGGYTF.

The chain uses TRBV7-2 and TRBJ1-3, with 8 nucleotides matching TRBD1. The J segment lost 0 bases and the V segment lost 5 bases, leaving 6 bases of the junction unmatched. The CDR3 is made up of 16 amino acids. Looked up from germline, CDR1 is SGHTA and CDR2 is FQGNSA. This CDR3 reads CASSPRQGSSGNTIYF. The CDR3 nucleotides are TGTGCCAGCAGCCCCCGACAGGGGAGCTCTGGAAACACCATATATTTT.

This clonotype has more than one count but fewer than ten. The genes are TRBV20-1 and TRBJ1-4, with D unclear. Germline CDR1 is DFQATT and CDR2 is SNEGSKA (reference sequence). This CDR3 comprises 15 residues. Trimming took 0 bases from V and 7 from J, leaving 15 bases between them. For the CDR3, the DNA is TGCAGTGCTAGAGACTGGGCAGGAGAGGGTGAAAAACTGTTTTTT. This encodes CSARDWAGEGEKLFF.

The V and J genes are TRBV6-5 and TRBJ1-2, with 7 bases fitting TRBD1. After removal of 2 bases from V and 5 bases from J, the junction contained 8 bases not matched to a gene. The CDR3 loop spans 15 amino acids. Germline V lookup: CDR1 MNHEY, CDR2 SVGAGI. CDR3 region: CASSYKTGHLYGYTF. The CDR3 bases are TGTGCCAGCAGTTACAAGACAGGGCACCTTTATGGCTACACCTTC.

Only one count was recorded for this clonotype. The chain uses TRBV19 and TRBJ1-5, with a possible D match to TRBD1 (5 bases). This CDR3 is built from 17 residues. Germline values: CDR1 LNHDA, CDR2 SQIVND (reference sequence). Between the trimmed V and J ends, which lost 1 base and 2 bases, there was a span of 15 bases. The CDR3 protein is CASSIGNSRRGNQPQHF. The CDR3 bases are TGTGCCAGTAGTATAGGTAACTCTCGCAGGGGCAATCAGCCCCAGCATTTT.

The chain links TRBV5-5 to TRBJ1-2; D remains ambiguous. CDR1 is SGHKS and CDR2 is YYEKEE in the germline V gene (reference sequence). CDR3 length: 15 amino acids. With 1 base removed from V and 6 bases from J, the gap between germline ends came to 16 bases. CDR3 protein: CASSLHLLQPNGYTF. In DNA, the CDR3 is TGTGCCAGCAGCTTGCACCTCCTCCAACCAAATGGCTACACCTTC.

The rearrangement joins TRBV6-1 to TRBJ2-1; 13 bases match TRBD2. The CDR3 has 15 amino acids. V lost 5 bases, J lost 7 bases, and 5 bases stayed unmatched. Germline lookup yields CDR1 MNHNS and CDR2 SASEGT. Written as DNA, the CDR3 is TGTGCCAGCAGTCCCGCGACTAGCGGGAGGAATGAGCAGTTCTTC. Translating gives CASSPATSGRNEQFF.

V gene TRBV11-2 combines with J gene TRBJ1-5, with D uncertain. Germline-derived CDR1 and CDR2 are SGHAT and FQNNGV. This CDR3 has 15 amino acids. Deletions cut 1 base from V and 4 bases from J, with 11 bases between. CDR3 protein: CASSLGETPNQPQHF. The CDR3 DNA is TGTGCCAGCAGCTTAGGGGAGACCCCTAATCAGCCCCAGCATTTT.

The V gene is TRBV6-1, the J gene TRBJ2-5; D is undetermined. In germline, CDR1 is MNHNS, CDR2 SASEGT. This CDR3 is 11 amino acids long. V dropped 10 bases and J dropped 5 bases, with 11 bases sitting between them. The CDR3, as DNA: TGTGCCACCGATCGTGGGGAGACCCAGTACTTC. Residues: CATDRGETQYF.

The table lists this clonotype with a count of one. The chain carries TRBV27 and TRBJ2-2; D gene ambiguous. Trimming shortened V by 10 bases and J by 4 bases, and 22 bases separated the two germline ends. CDR1 and CDR2 from the germline V gene are MNHEY and SMNVEV (reference sequence). This CDR3 has 16 residues. The CDR3 DNA sequence: TGTGCCACAGGCGTTGGTGGAGTGAGGAGCACCGGGGAGCTGTTTTTT. It is translated as CATGVGGVRSTGELFF.